A single sample is the source of the 3 T cell receptor beta chains below, sequenced in a study of shared clonotypes between healthy human individuals. Sequencing was performed with immunoSEQ multiplex PCR; in TCRdb, only in-frame clones are kept and a portion is missing. The data show around 430,000 clones, 75% to 85% seen once. Sequenced input: PBMCs. The receptors were gathered from a woman aged 40 to 49 in good health. Some clones in this sample may be carry-over from other donors' samples.

The genes are TRBV5-4 and TRBJ2-1; D is possibly TRBD1 or TRBD2 (7 bases each). V lost 4 bases and J 6 bases, leaving 29 bases between the germline ends. This CDR3 has 19 residues. The germline V gene encodes CDR1 SGHNT and CDR2 YYREEE (reference sequence). The CDR3 coding sequence is TGTGCCAGCAGCGGACCAGGGGACAGAGGAGGGAGGGCCGGCAATGAGCAGTTCTTC. Translating it yields CASSGPGDRGGRAGNEQFF.

In this sample, this clone turned up once. CDR3 region: CASSARTSGRGRTTYNEQFF. In DNA, the CDR3 is TGTGCCAGCAGCGCCCGGACTAGCGGGAGGGGCCGGACTACCTACAATGAGCAGTTCTTC. The chain joins TRBV2 to TRBJ2-1; 15 bases map to TRBD2. In germline, CDR1 is SNHLY, CDR2 FYNNEI. This CDR3 is built from 20 residues. Germline trimming cut 6 bases from V and 2 bases from J; bases unmatched to any gene: 14.

The rearrangement links TRBV4-1 to TRBJ1-5; possibly TRBD1 for D (5 bases). Germline CDR1 reads MGHRA; CDR2 reads YSYEKL. The CDR3 contains 14 residues. The ends were cut back, 3 bases at V and 4 bases at J, with 10 bases in the middle. The CDR3 sequence is CASSQEGSNQPQHF. DNA for the CDR3: TGCGCCAGCAGCCAGGAGGGGTCAAATCAGCCCCAGCATTTT.